This paragraph reports one TCR beta chain. Its antigen is currently unknown. The data originate from a study of T cell responses to AZD1222 COVID-19 vaccine. Trimming removed 4 bases at V and 4 bases at J, with 22 bases between. CDR3 length: 17 amino acids. Germline V gene data show CDR1 as KGHDR and CDR2 as SFDVKD. Data came from immunoSEQ multiplex PCR; TCRdb stores just in-frame clones and leaves some out. The data hold about 90,000 clones, with 65% to 90% observed a single time. Points from the study as a whole: Only after the peak T cell response were repertoires sampled. Baseline antibody screening turned up just six seropositive AZD1222 recipients. Spike was spanned by vaccine-associated CD4 TCRs, which were dominant at 160-218 and 743-854.

This clonotype originated in an adult in good health. Sequenced material: peripheral blood, taken on day 0 of AZD1222 vaccination. The V gene is TRBV24-1, the J gene TRBJ2-7, with D tentatively TRBD2 (5 bases). As DNA, the CDR3 is TGTGCCACCAGTGACAGTAGCGTACCCCTCCGGGAATACGAGCAGTACTTC. Translated, it gives CATSDSSVPLREYEQYF.